This T cell receptor beta chain was identified in a study of T cells in Graves' hyperthyroidism and ophthalmopathy. CDR1 is SGHRS, CDR2 YFSETQ, per germline. The CDR3 spans 17 residues. J lost 7 bases, V lost 4 bases, and 9 bases had no gene match. Study observations and caveats: Ophthalmopathy and stable hyperthyroidism were separated by a 13 V-J model.

Regions amplified from RNA transcripts were the TCR beta CDR3 regions. With the HTBI primer set, the TCR CDR3 went through a first round of RT-PCR. TCRdb called the multiplex PCR reads again in MiXCR, with one record for every CDR3 protein. The sample lists 50,000 to 60,000 distinct CDR3 sequences, less than 50% seen once, with 8% to 10% in the top ten. This clonotype was counted ten times or more. The antigen remains unidentified. The chain couples TRBV5-1 to TRBJ2-4; 15 bases are a match to TRBD2. Sequencing was carried out using blood. The receptor comes from a woman in her fifties or sixties with Graves' ophthalmopathy. CDR3: CASSVSGTSGRFNIQYF. In nucleotides, the CDR3 is TGCGCCAGCAGCGTTTCCGGGACTAGCGGGAGGTTTAACATTCAGTACTTC.